One sample yielded the 16 T cell receptor beta chains listed below, sequenced in a study of blood T cell repertoires in COVID-19. Clones were sequenced by immunoSEQ multiplex PCR, and TCRdb holds only the in-frame ones, with some missing. The data contain 25,000 to 35,000 clones, 84% of them singletons. Material: peripheral blood. The source of these receptors is a woman older than 75 with acute or convalescent COVID-19.

This chain connects TRBV7-2 to TRBJ1-2; D gene ambiguous. The germline V gene has CDR1 SGHTA and CDR2 FQGNSA. This CDR3 comprises 13 residues. V lost 4 bases and J 2 bases, leaving 8 bases between the germline ends. The CDR3 nucleotides are TGTGCCAGCAGCTCTGACACCAACTATGGCTACACCTTC. This sequence encodes CASSSDTNYGYTF. Combining the CDR3 with reference TRBV7-2 and TRBJ1-2 gives the whole variable domain GAGVSQSPSNKVTEKGKDVELRCDPISGHTALYWYRQSLGQGLEFLIYFQGNSAPDKSGLPSDRFSAERTGGSVSTLTIQRTQQEDSAVYLCASSSDTNYGYTFGSGTRLTVV.

The CDR3 DNA sequence: TGCGCCAGCAGCCCGCGAGGGTACTATGGCTACACCTTC. Translating gives CASSPRGYYGYTF. This chain connects TRBV4-1 to TRBJ1-2; D uncertain. The ends were cut back, 4 bases at V and 3 bases at J, with 9 bases in the middle. This CDR3 comprises 13 residues. CDR1 is MGHRA, CDR2 YSYEKL, per germline.

The genes are TRBV2 and TRBJ2-5; 15 positions match TRBD2. The CDR3 sequence is 16 residues long. Looked up from germline, CDR1 is SNHLY and CDR2 is FYNNEI. The J segment lost 4 bases and the V segment lost 2 bases, leaving 2 bases of the junction unmatched. For the CDR3, the DNA is TGTGCCAGCAGTGAACCGGGACTAGCGGGAGGAGAGACCCAGTACTTC. Protein sequence: CASSEPGLAGGETQYF.

The chain has TRBV19 and TRBJ2-1; 11 bases fit TRBD2. Germline assignment: CDR1 LNHDA and CDR2 SQIVND (reference sequence). The ends lost 6 bases at V and 8 bases at J; junction bases unmatched: 9. This CDR3 is 15 amino acids long. CDR3 DNA: TGTGCCAGTAGGAGGAGACTAGCGGGGAACCATGAGCAGTTCTTC. Protein product: CASRRRLAGNHEQFF.

The sample holds one count of this clone. V and J are TRBV4-2 and TRBJ2-5; D is possibly TRBD2 (5 bases). The germline V gene has CDR1 LGHNA and CDR2 YNFKEQ. The CDR3 is made up of 16 amino acids. Trimming took 0 bases from V and 0 from J, leaving 11 bases between them. The CDR3 here is CASSQEQSGNQETQYF. DNA for the CDR3: TGTGCCAGCAGCCAAGAACAATCGGGGAACCAAGAGACCCAGTACTTC.

J is TRBJ1-4 and V is TRBV19, with unresolved D. Germline lookup yields CDR1 LNHDA and CDR2 SQIVND (reference sequence). The length of the CDR3 is 14 residues. V was clipped by 3 bases and J by 3 bases, with 8 bases between them. The CDR3: CASSIGNSNEKLFF. DNA for the CDR3: TGTGCCAGTAGTATCGGGAACTCTAATGAAAAACTGTTTTTT.

As concerns this clone: One end of the junction is discordant with germline, which a read error may explain. This sequence joins TRBV27 and TRBJ2-7; 10 nucleotides match TRBD2. Germline CDR1 MNHEY, CDR2 SMNVEV (reference sequence). The CDR3 runs to 14 residues. The CDR3 nucleotides are TGTGCCAGCAGTTTATCCCTCTCGGGACTAGCGTTAAGGTTC. Amino acids: CASSLSLSGLALRF.

This clone showed up just once. The genes are TRBV9 and TRBJ1-5; 7 positions match TRBD1. The ends lost 3 bases at V and 5 bases at J; junction bases unmatched: 8. Germline lookup yields CDR1 SGDLS and CDR2 YYNGEE. This CDR3 contains 15 residues. In DNA form, the CDR3 reads TGTGCCAGCAGCGCAGCCGGGACAGATGATCAGCCCCAGCATTTT. Encoded protein: CASSAAGTDDQPQHF.

V gene TRBV18 combines with J gene TRBJ2-2, with TRBD1 as a possible D gene (5 bases). CDR3 length equals 12 residues. Looked up from germline, CDR1 is KGHSH and CDR2 is LQKENI. The V end lost 6 bases, the J end lost 6 bases, and 8 bases lay between the germline ends. The chain's CDR3 is CASSQGAGELFF. The CDR3 DNA reads TGTGCCAGCTCTCAGGGTGCCGGGGAGCTGTTTTTT.

This chain connects TRBV28 to TRBJ1-3; D possibly corresponds to TRBD1 (6 bases). V was cut by 6 bases and J by 0 bases, with 12 bases left in between. Looked up from germline, CDR1 is MDHEN and CDR2 is SYDVKM. There are 15 residues in the CDR3. The CDR3, as DNA: TGTGCCAGCAGAAAACAGGGAGCCTCTGGAAACACCATATATTTT. It specifies CASRKQGASGNTIYF.

The count of this clone is one. The chain links TRBV30 to TRBJ2-2; D unclear. This CDR3 is 11 amino acids long. Germline V gives CDR1 GTSNPN, CDR2 SVGIG (reference sequence). V lost 4 bases and J lost 4, with 4 bases in between. The CDR3 spells CAWTLTGELFF. DNA of the CDR3: TGTGCCTGGACCCTCACCGGGGAGCTGTTTTTT.

The chain carries TRBV7-9 and TRBJ2-1, with 11 bases aligning to TRBD2. CDR3 length: 15 residues. Germline trimming cut 2 bases from V and 9 bases from J; bases unmatched to any gene: 6. Looked up from germline, CDR1 is SEHNR and CDR2 is FQNEAQ (reference sequence). The CDR3 coding sequence is TGTGCCAGCAGCTTAACACTAGCGGGAGCGGGTGAGCAGTTCTTC. Protein product: CASSLTLAGAGEQFF.

This clone appeared once. V is TRBV11-2 and J is TRBJ1-2; D call uncertain. Germline CDR1 SGHAT, CDR2 FQNNGV. V was cut by 4 bases and J by 2 bases, with 5 bases left in between. The CDR3 covers 12 residues. CDR3 sequence reads: CASSSRNYGYTF. CDR3 nucleotide sequence: TGTGCCAGCAGCTCGCGCAACTATGGCTACACCTTC.

This clone came up once. The gene calls are TRBV9 and TRBJ2-1; TRBD2 is a possible D gene (6 bases). The germline V gene has CDR1 SGDLS and CDR2 YYNGEE. V gave up 2 bases and J gave up 8 bases, with 17 bases separating them. This CDR3 is 15 amino acids long. The CDR3 coding sequence is TGTGCCAGCAGCGTCCCGGGAGCAGCGGGCGATGAGCAGTTCTTC. Its protein is CASSVPGAAGDEQFF.

The chain uses TRBV10-3 and TRBJ2-2; 11 bases map to TRBD1. Germline V gene sequence: CDR1 ENHRY, CDR2 SYGVKD. The junction had 10 bases not matched to a gene; V was cut back by 7 bases and J by 3 bases. The CDR3 totals 17 residues. The CDR3 nucleotides read TGTGCCATCACAGGACAGGGGGCCAGCGACCACACCGGGGAGCTGTTTTTT. This gives the protein CAITGQGASDHTGELFF.

The genes are TRBV30 and TRBJ2-7, with 8 bases lining up with TRBD2. CDR3 length: 13 amino acids. J gave up 6 bases and V 0 bases, and 4 bases lay outside the gene matches. CDR1 GTSNPN and CDR2 SVGIG come from the germline V gene (reference sequence). The CDR3 DNA sequence: TGTGCCTGGAGTGTACCGGGGGGGCGCGAGCAGTACTTC. It encodes CAWSVPGGREQYF.